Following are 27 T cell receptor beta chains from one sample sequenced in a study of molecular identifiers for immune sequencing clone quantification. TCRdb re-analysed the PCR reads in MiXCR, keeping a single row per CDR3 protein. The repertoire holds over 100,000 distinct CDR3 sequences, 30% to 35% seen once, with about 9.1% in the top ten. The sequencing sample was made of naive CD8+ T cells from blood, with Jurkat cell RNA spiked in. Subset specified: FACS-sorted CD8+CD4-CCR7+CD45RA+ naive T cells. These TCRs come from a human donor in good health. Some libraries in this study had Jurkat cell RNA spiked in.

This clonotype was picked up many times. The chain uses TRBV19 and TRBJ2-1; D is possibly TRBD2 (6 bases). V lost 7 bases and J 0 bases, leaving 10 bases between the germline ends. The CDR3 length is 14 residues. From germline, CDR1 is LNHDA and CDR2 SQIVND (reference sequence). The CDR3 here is CASTVAASYNEQFF. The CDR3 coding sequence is TGTGCCAGTACCGTAGCGGCCTCCTACAATGAGCAGTTCTTC. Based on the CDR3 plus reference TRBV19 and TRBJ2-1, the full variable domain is DGGITQSPKYLFRKEGQNVTLSCEQNLNHDAMYWYRQDPGQGLRLIYYSQIVNDFQKGDIAEGYSVSREKKESFPLTVTSAQKNPTAFYLCASTVAASYNEQFFGPGTRLTVL.

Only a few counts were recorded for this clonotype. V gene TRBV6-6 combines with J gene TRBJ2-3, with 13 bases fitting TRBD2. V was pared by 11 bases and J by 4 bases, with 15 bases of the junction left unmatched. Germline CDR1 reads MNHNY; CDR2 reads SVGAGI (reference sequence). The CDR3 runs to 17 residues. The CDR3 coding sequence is TGTGCCGGATCCCGGGACACTAGCGGGAGGGCCTCAGATACGCAGTATTTT. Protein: CAGSRDTSGRASDTQYF.

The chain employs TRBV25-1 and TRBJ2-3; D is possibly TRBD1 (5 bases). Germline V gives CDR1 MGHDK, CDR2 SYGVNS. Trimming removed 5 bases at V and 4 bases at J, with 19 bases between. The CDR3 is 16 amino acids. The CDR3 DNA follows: TGTGCCAGCAGTCCCACAGGAAAGGGGTTTGCAGATACGCAGTATTTT. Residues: CASSPTGKGFADTQYF.

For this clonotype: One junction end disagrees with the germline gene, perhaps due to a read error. CDR3 nucleotide sequence: TGTGCCAGTAGTATTTCGTGGGGCACCGGGGAGCTGATTTTT. Protein product: CASSISWGTGELIF. The rearrangement joins TRBV19 to TRBJ2-2; either TRBD1 or TRBD2 may supply D (5 bases each). CDR1 is LNHDA and CDR2 is SQIVND in the germline V gene (reference sequence). This CDR3 comprises 14 residues.

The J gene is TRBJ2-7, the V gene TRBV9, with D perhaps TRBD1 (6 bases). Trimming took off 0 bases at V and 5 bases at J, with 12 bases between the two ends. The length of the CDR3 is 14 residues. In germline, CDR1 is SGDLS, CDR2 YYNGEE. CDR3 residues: CASSVERGSNEQYF. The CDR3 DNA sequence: TGTGCCAGCAGCGTAGAGAGGGGGTCAAACGAGCAGTACTTC.

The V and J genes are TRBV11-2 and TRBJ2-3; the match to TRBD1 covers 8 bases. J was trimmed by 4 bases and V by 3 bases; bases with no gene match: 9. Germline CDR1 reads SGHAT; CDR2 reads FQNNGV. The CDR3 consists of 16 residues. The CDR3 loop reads CASSFTGGSDPDTQYF. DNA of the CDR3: TGTGCCAGCAGCTTTACAGGGGGGAGTGATCCAGATACGCAGTATTTT.

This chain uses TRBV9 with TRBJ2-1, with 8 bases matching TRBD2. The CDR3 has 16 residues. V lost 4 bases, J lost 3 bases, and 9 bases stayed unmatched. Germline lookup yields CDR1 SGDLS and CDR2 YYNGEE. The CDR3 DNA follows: TGTGCCAGCAGCTTTCCGGTAGCGGGAAGCTACAATGAGCAGTTCTTC. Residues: CASSFPVAGSYNEQFF.

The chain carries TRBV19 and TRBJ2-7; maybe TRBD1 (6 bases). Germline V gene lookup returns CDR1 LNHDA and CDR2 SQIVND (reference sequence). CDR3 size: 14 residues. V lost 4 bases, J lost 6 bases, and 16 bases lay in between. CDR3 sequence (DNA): TGTGCCAGTAGTAGAACTGGACAGCCCTTCGAGCAGTACTTC. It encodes CASSRTGQPFEQYF.

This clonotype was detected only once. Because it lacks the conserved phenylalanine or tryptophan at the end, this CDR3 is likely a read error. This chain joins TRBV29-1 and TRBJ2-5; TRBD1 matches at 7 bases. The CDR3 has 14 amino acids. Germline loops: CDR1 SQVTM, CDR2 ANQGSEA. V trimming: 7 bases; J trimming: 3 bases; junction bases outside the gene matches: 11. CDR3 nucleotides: TGCAGCGCCCATATATTTACAGGGGAAGAGACCCAGTACTAC. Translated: CSAHIFTGEETQYY.

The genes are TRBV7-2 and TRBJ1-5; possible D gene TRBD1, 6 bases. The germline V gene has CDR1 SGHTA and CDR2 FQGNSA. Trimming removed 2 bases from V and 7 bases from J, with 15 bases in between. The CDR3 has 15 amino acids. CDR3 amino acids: CASSLILGAGQPQHF. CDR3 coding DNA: TGTGCCAGCAGCTTAATTCTGGGGGCCGGACAGCCCCAGCATTTT. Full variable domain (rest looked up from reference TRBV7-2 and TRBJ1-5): GAGVSQSPSNKVTEKGKDVELRCDPISGHTALYWYRQSLGQGLEFLIYFQGNSAPDKSGLPSDRFSAERTGGSVSTLTIQRTQQEDSAVYLCASSLILGAGQPQHFGDGTRLSIL.

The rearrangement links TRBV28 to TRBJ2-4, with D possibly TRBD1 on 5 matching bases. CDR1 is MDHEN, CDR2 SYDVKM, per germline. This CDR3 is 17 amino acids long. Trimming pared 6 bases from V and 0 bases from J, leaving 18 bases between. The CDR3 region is CASRTHEDTLAKNIQYF. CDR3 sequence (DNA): TGTGCCAGCAGGACCCATGAGGACACCTTAGCCAAAAACATTCAGTACTTC.

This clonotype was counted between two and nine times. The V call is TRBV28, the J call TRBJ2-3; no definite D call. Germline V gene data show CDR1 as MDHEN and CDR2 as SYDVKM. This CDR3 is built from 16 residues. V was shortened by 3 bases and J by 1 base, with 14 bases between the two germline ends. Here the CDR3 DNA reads TGTGCCAGCAGTTTCCTCCCCAGCCCGGGCACAGATACGCAGTATTTT. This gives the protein CASSFLPSPGTDTQYF.

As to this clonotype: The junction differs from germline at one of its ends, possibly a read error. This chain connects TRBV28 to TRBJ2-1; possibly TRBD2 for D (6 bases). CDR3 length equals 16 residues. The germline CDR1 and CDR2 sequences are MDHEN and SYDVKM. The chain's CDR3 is CASRPLAPSSYNEQIF. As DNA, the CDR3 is TGTGCCAGCAGACCTCTAGCGCCTAGCTCCTACAATGAGCAGATCTTC.

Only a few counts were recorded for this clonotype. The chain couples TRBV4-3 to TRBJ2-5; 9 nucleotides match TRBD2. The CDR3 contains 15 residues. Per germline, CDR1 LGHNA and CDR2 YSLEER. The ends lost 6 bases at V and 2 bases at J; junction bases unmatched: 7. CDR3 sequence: CASSSSGGLQETQYF. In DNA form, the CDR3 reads TGCGCCAGCAGTTCCAGCGGGGGGCTTCAAGAGACCCAGTACTTC.

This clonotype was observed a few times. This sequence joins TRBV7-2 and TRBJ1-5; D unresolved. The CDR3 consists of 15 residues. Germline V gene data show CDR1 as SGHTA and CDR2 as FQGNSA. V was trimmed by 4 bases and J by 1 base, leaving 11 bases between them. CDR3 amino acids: CASSSIYSSNQPQHF. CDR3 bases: TGTGCCAGCAGCTCAATTTATTCCAGCAATCAGCCCCAGCATTTT.

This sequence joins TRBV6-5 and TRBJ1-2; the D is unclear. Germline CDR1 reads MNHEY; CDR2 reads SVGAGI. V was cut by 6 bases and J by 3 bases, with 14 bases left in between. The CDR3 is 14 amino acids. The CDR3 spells CASSHMESDYGYTF. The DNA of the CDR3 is TGTGCCAGCAGCCATATGGAGTCGGACTATGGCTACACCTTC.

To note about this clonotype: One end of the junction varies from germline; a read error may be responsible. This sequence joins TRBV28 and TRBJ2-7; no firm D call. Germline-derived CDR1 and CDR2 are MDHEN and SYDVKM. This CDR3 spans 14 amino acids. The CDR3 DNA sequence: TGTTCCAGCAGCCCTCGGACGCGGCCCTACGAGCAGTACTTC. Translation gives CSSSPRTRPYEQYF. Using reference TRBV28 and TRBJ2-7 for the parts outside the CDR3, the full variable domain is DVKVTQSSRYLVKRTGEKVFLECVQDMDHENMFWYRQDPGLGLRLIYFSYDVKMKEKGDIPEGYSVSREKKERFSLILESASTNQTSMYLCSSSPRTRPYEQYFGPGTRLTVT.

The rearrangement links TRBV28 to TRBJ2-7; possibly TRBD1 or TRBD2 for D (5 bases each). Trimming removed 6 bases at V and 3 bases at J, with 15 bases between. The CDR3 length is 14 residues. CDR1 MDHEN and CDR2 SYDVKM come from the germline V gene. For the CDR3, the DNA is TGTGCCAGCAGGCAAACCGGGACGCTCTACGAGCAGTACTTC. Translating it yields CASRQTGTLYEQYF. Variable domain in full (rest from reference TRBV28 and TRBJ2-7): DVKVTQSSRYLVKRTGEKVFLECVQDMDHENMFWYRQDPGLGLRLIYFSYDVKMKEKGDIPEGYSVSREKKERFSLILESASTNQTSMYLCASRQTGTLYEQYFGPGTRLTVT.

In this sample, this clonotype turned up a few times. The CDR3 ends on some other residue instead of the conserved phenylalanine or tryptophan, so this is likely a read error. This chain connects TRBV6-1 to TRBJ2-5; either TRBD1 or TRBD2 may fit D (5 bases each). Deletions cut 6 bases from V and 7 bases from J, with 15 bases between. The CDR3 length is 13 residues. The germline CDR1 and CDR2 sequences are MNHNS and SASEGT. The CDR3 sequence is CASRTPRGATQYI. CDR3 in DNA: TGTGCCAGCAGAACCCCCAGAGGGGCGACCCAGTACATC.

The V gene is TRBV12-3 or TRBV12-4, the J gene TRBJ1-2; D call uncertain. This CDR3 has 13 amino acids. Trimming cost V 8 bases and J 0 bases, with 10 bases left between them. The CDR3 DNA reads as TGTGCCAGCCTAGGGTATCCTAACTATGGCTACACCTTC. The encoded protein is CASLGYPNYGYTF.

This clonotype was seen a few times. The CDR3 here is CASSSQVLSGANVLTF. CDR3 DNA: TGTGCCAGCAGCAGTCAGGTTCTCTCTGGGGCCAACGTCCTGACTTTC. The V call is TRBV21-1, the J call TRBJ2-6. TRBV21-1 is listed as a pseudogene. The CDR3 is 16 amino acids.

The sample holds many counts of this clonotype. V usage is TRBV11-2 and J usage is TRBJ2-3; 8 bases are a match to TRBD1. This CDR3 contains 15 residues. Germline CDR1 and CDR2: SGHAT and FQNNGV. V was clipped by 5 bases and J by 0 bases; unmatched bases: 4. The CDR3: CASSLGDRSTDTQYF. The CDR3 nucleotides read TGTGCCAGCAGCCTGGGGGACAGGAGCACAGATACGCAGTATTTT.

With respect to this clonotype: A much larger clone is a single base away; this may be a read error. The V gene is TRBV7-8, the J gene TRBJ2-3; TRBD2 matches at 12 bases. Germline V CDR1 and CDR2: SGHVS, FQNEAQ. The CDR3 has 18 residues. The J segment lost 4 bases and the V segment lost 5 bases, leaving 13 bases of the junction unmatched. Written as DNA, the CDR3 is TGTGCCAGCAGCCTAGACCCCCCGACTAGCGGGAGATCAGATACGCAGTATTTT. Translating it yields CASSLDPPTSGRSDTQYF.

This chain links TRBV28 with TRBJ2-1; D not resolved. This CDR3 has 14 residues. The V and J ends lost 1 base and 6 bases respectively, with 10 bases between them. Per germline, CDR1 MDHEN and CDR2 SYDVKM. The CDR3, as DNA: TGTGCCAGCAGTTTATTCGGCAGGTCCAATGAGCAGTTCTTC. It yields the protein CASSLFGRSNEQFF.

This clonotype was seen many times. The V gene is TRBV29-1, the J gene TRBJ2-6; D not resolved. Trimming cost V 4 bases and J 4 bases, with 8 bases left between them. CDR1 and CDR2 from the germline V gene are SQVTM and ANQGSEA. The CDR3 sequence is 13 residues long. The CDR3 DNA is TGCAGCGTTGTCCTCGCCGGGGCCAACGTCCTGACTTTC. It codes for CSVVLAGANVLTF. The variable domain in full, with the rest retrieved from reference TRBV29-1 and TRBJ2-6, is SAVISQKPSRDICQRGTSLTIQCQVDSQVTMMFWYRQQPGQSLTLIATANQGSEATYESGFVIDKFPISRPNLTFSTLTVSNMSPEDSSIYLCSVVLAGANVLTFGAGSRLTVL.

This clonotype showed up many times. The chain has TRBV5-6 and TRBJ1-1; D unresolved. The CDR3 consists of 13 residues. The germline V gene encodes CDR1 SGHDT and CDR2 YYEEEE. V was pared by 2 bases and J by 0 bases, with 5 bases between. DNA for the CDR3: TGTGCCAGCAGCTTTTCCCTGAACACTGAAGCTTTCTTT. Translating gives CASSFSLNTEAFF.

The CDR3 loop is CASGSTSGVGQPQHF. The CDR3 DNA reads as TGTGCCAGCGGCAGTACCTCAGGGGTAGGTCAGCCCCAGCATTTT. The rearrangement uses TRBV9 and TRBJ1-5; weak D call: TRBD1 (6 bases). The CDR3 contains 15 residues. CDR1 and CDR2 from the germline V gene are SGDLS and YYNGEE. Trimming cost V 7 bases and J 6 bases, with 20 bases left between them.